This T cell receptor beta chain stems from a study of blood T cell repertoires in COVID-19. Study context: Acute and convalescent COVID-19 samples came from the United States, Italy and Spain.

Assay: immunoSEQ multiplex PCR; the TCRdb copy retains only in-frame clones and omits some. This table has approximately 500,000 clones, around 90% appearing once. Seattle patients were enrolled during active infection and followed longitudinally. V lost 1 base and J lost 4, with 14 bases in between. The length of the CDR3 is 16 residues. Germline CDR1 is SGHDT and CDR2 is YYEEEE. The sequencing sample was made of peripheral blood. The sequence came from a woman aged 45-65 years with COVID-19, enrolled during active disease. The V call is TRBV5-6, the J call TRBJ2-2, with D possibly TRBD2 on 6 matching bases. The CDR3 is CASSLWARRGTGELFF. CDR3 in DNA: TGTGCCAGCAGCTTGTGGGCCCGGCGGGGCACCGGGGAGCTGTTTTTT.